The clone carrying this T cell receptor beta chain was detected many times. The antigen is not known. A single record per CDR3 protein comes from TCRdb applying MiXCR to the RACE reads. The table records about 71,000 distinct CDR3 sequences, around 10% of them present only once. This CDR3 is built from 17 residues. V lost 0 bases, J lost 3 bases, and 16 bases lay in between. The germline gives CDR1 MNHEY, CDR2 SMNVEV (reference sequence). This record belongs to a study of human T cells and chemical hapten exposure. Notes on the study in general: Large CDR3 similarity clusters arose significantly more often from expanded TCRs than from controls.

Time point of the sample: patch test 3, about 24 weeks after DPC sensitization. The treatment: therapeutic diphenylcyclopropenone sensitization with weekly scalp DPC. Alopecia patients between 18 and 70 years old and suitable for DPC were used as donors. The total RNA was obtained from whole blood that was not fractionated. The TCR originated in a woman between 50 and 59 years old with alopecia areata. Some clones in this sample may be carry-over from other donors' samples. Sequencing used whole blood, obtained in connection with sensitization to the hapten diphenylcyclopropenone (DPC). The gene calls are TRBV27 and TRBJ2-3; TRBD1 is a possible D gene (6 bases). The CDR3 spells CASSLSKDSPNTDTQYF. The CDR3 DNA reads TGTGCCAGCAGTTTATCTAAGGACAGCCCAAATACAGATACGCAGTATTTT.